The 30 T cell receptor beta chains presented below share a single source sample, sequenced in a study of technical replicates of blood from a few donors. TCRdb's copy holds only in-frame clones and misses some; the assay was immunoSEQ multiplex PCR. The repertoire has around 53,000 clones, 92% of them found once; the top ten carry approximately 3.9%. The sequenced material came from PBMCs. The receptor set was obtained from a human donor in good health. Some clones in this sample may be carry-over from other donors' samples.

The V and J genes are TRBV6-1 and TRBJ2-7; 14 bases line up with TRBD2. Germline assignment: CDR1 MNHNS and CDR2 SASEGT. There are 15 residues in the CDR3. V shed 5 bases, J shed 2 bases, and the junction held 2 bases outside the gene matches. The CDR3, as DNA: TGTGCCAGCAGTATGGGACTAGCGGGGGCCTACGAGCAGTACTTC. Translation gives CASSMGLAGAYEQYF.

J is TRBJ2-3 and V is TRBV15; D might be TRBD2 (5 bases). Trimming removed 5 bases from V and 0 bases from J, with 6 bases in between. CDR3 length equals 13 residues. CDR1 and CDR2 (germline): LNHNV, YYDKDF (reference sequence). The CDR3 DNA sequence: TGTGCCACCAGCCCGGGGAGCACAGATACGCAGTATTTT. This codes for CATSPGSTDTQYF.

This chain uses TRBV29-1 with TRBJ1-5; D is unresolved. CDR3 length: 13 amino acids. Germline V gives CDR1 SQVTM, CDR2 ANQGSEA. The germline V and J ends were trimmed by 4 bases and 3 bases, with 10 bases remaining between them. CDR3 region: CSVGSSANQPQHF. CDR3 sequence (DNA): TGCAGCGTTGGTAGCAGCGCCAATCAGCCCCAGCATTTT.

The chain employs TRBV4-1 and TRBJ1-2, with D hard to call. Germline V gives CDR1 MGHRA, CDR2 YSYEKL. The CDR3 runs 16 residues. Trimming stripped 1 base from V and 0 bases from J, with 12 bases between. Written as DNA, the CDR3 is TGCGCCAGCAGCCAAGGGTCGGGTATCTCTAACTATGGCTACACCTTC. This codes for CASSQGSGISNYGYTF.

The chain couples TRBV27 to TRBJ2-1; 7 bases are a match to TRBD2. CDR3 length equals 15 residues. After removal of 6 bases from V and 4 bases from J, the junction contained 9 bases not matched to a gene. From germline, CDR1 is MNHEY and CDR2 SMNVEV (reference sequence). The CDR3 loop is CASSPNSGGYNEQFF. Written as DNA, the CDR3 is TGTGCCAGCAGCCCTAATTCGGGGGGTTACAATGAGCAGTTCTTC.

The CDR3 DNA follows: TGTGCCAGCTCACCACTTCTCCCCCCAGCGGGGGGCACAGATACGCAGTATTTT. Its protein product is CASSPLLPPAGGTDTQYF. The chain links TRBV18 to TRBJ2-3, with 8 positions matching TRBD2. The CDR3 is 18 residues long. Germline CDR1 KGHSH, CDR2 LQKENI. After removal of 1 base from V and 1 base from J, the junction contained 10 bases not matched to a gene.

This clone was detected once. The V gene is TRBV4-1, the J gene TRBJ1-5; TRBD1 matches 7 bases. The ends lost 1 base at V and 6 bases at J; junction bases unmatched: 6. The CDR3 is made up of 15 amino acids. Germline assignment: CDR1 MGHRA and CDR2 YSYEKL. The CDR3: CASSQGQGGIQPQHF. The CDR3 DNA sequence: TGCGCCAGCAGCCAAGGCCAGGGGGGTATTCAGCCCCAGCATTTT.

The rearrangement uses TRBV5-4 and TRBJ2-5; TRBD1 matches at 9 bases. In germline, CDR1 is SGHNT, CDR2 YYREEE (reference sequence). The CDR3 contains 14 residues. The J segment lost 5 bases and the V segment lost 4 bases, leaving 6 bases of the junction unmatched. CDR3 region: CASSGQGSAETQYF. The CDR3 nucleotides read TGTGCCAGCAGCGGACAGGGGTCAGCGGAGACCCAGTACTTC.

The chain combines TRBV30 with TRBJ2-7; TRBD1 matches at 8 bases. This CDR3 has 20 amino acids. Unmatched junction bases numbered 28, after V lost 3 bases and J lost 6 bases. Germline assignment: CDR1 GTSNPN and CDR2 SVGIG (reference sequence). The CDR3 DNA reads as TGTGCCTGGAGCAAACTCCGGGACAGGCACAACCCGGTGAGCTACTGCGAGCAGTACTTC. Protein sequence: CAWSKLRDRHNPVSYCEQYF.

The V and J genes are TRBV19 and TRBJ2-2, with unresolved D. Trimming removed 3 bases at V and 3 bases at J, with 8 bases between. This CDR3 spans 14 amino acids. Germline values: CDR1 LNHDA, CDR2 SQIVND (reference sequence). The CDR3 spells CASSIDTDTGELFF. The CDR3 DNA reads as TGTGCCAGTAGTATTGACACCGACACCGGGGAGCTGTTTTTT.

The rearrangement links TRBV5-5 to TRBJ1-6; 7 positions agree with TRBD1. The CDR3 runs to 14 residues. Trimming at V came to 4 bases and at J to 8 bases, leaving 6 bases not matched to a gene. The V gene's germline CDR1 is SGHKS and CDR2 YYEKEE (reference sequence). The CDR3 loop is CASSARQGYSPLHF. The CDR3 bases are TGTGCCAGCAGCGCACGACAGGGTTATTCACCCCTCCACTTT.

This chain joins TRBV5-1 and TRBJ2-5; TRBD2 aligns across 10 bases. V was pared by 1 base and J by 5 bases, with 5 bases of the junction left unmatched. CDR1 and CDR2 from the germline V gene are SGHRS and YFSETQ. This CDR3 region has 15 residues. CDR3 in amino acids: CASSLLAGAGETQYF. The CDR3 region has the DNA TGCGCCAGCAGCTTGCTAGCGGGGGCGGGGGAGACCCAGTACTTC.

The J gene is TRBJ1-1, the V gene TRBV7-9; D is unresolved. Germline CDR1 SEHNR, CDR2 FQNEAQ (reference sequence). Trimming cost V 0 bases and J 1 base, with 12 bases left between them. The CDR3 consists of 16 residues. For the CDR3, the DNA is TGTGCCAGCAGCTTAGCCTCCCCGCGGGGGAACACTGAAGCTTTCTTT. Translated, it gives CASSLASPRGNTEAFF.

J is TRBJ1-2 and V is TRBV7-4; possible D gene TRBD1, 6 bases. This CDR3 region has 15 residues. From germline, CDR1 is SGHVT and CDR2 SQSDAQ. The germline V and J ends were trimmed by 4 bases and 5 bases, with 17 bases remaining between them. CDR3 residues: CASSSTGQSWYGYTF. CDR3 coding DNA: TGTGCCAGCAGCTCGACTGGACAGTCTTGGTATGGCTACACCTTC.

The V and J genes are TRBV12-2 and TRBJ1-5; the table's D call, TRBD1, was not checked against the DNA. TRBV12-2 is termed a pseudogene. This CDR3 has 15 amino acids. The CDR3 nucleotides read TGTGCAAGTCGCTTTCCAGGGTCTGGCAATCAGCCCCAGCATTTT. Translating it yields CASRFPGSGNQPQHF.

The chain is built from TRBV7-8 and TRBJ2-4; no definite D call. Germline V gene sequence: CDR1 SGHVS, CDR2 FQNEAQ. V lost 5 bases and J lost 10, with 12 bases in between. The CDR3 sequence is 12 residues long. CDR3 region: CASSPRRGIQYF. The CDR3 bases are TGTGCCAGCAGCCCGAGGCGAGGAATTCAGTACTTC. Filled out from reference TRBV7-8 and TRBJ2-4, the complete variable domain reads GAGVSQSPRYKVAKRGQDVALRCDPISGHVSLFWYQQALGQGPEFLTYFQNEAQLDKSGLPSDRFFAERPEGSVSTLKIQRTQQEDSAVYLCASSPRRGIQYFGAGTRLSVL.

The chain joins TRBV19 to TRBJ2-3; D possibly corresponds to TRBD2 (6 bases). The CDR3 sequence is 17 residues long. Germline assignment: CDR1 LNHDA and CDR2 SQIVND (reference sequence). Trimming removed 9 bases from V and 3 bases from J, with 25 bases in between. The CDR3 sequence: CASQRGRAGTGTDTQYF. DNA of the CDR3: TGTGCCAGCCAAAGAGGTAGGGCCGGGACTGGAACAGATACGCAGTATTTT.

CDR3 sequence (DNA): TGCGCCAGCAGCCAGACGGGGGGCGGTTCACCCCTCCACTTT. This encodes CASSQTGGGSPLHF. V gene TRBV4-1 combines with J gene TRBJ1-6; D is possibly TRBD1 (6 bases). This CDR3 is built from 14 residues. CDR1 MGHRA and CDR2 YSYEKL come from the germline V gene. Trimming took off 3 bases at V and 9 bases at J, with 12 bases between the two ends.

The chain has TRBV30 and TRBJ2-7; 8 nucleotides match TRBD1. This CDR3 has 14 amino acids. From germline, CDR1 is GTSNPN and CDR2 SVGIG (reference sequence). Germline trimming cut 2 bases from V and 1 base from J; bases unmatched to any gene: 4. The CDR3 DNA reads TGTGCCTGGAGTAGGGACAGGCGGTCCTACGAGCAGTACTTC. Its translation: CAWSRDRRSYEQYF.

The chain couples TRBV29-1 to TRBJ2-5, with 13 bases matching TRBD2. From germline, CDR1 is SQVTM and CDR2 ANQGSEA. CDR3 length: 16 amino acids. The trim removed 6 bases at V and 2 bases at J, leaving 9 bases unmatched. CDR3 nucleotides: TGCAGCGTGACGCCGGGACTAGCGGGGTATCAAGAGACCCAGTACTTC. Protein: CSVTPGLAGYQETQYF.

This chain links TRBV5-1 with TRBJ2-5, with D maybe TRBD2 (6 bases). From germline, CDR1 is SGHRS and CDR2 YFSETQ. Deletions cut 4 bases from V and 2 bases from J, with 18 bases between. There are 16 residues in the CDR3. DNA for the CDR3: TGCGCCAGCAGCCCGGCTTTGAACCGGGGGCAAGAGACCCAGTACTTC. Protein: CASSPALNRGQETQYF.

This clone appeared once. This chain connects TRBV2 to TRBJ2-3; D unclear. Germline CDR1 is SNHLY and CDR2 is FYNNEI. Trimming took 8 bases from V and 1 from J, leaving 10 bases between them. The CDR3 extends over 13 amino acids. The chain's CDR3 is CASGLIGTDTQYF. In nucleotides, the CDR3 is TGTGCCAGCGGCTTGATTGGCACAGATACGCAGTATTTT.

This clone was seen more than once but under ten times. The rearrangement joins TRBV4-2 to TRBJ2-7; TRBD2 matches 7 bases. Germline V gene data show CDR1 as LGHNA and CDR2 as YNFKEQ. V shed 3 bases, J shed 4 bases, and the junction held 12 bases outside the gene matches. There are 16 residues in the CDR3. For the CDR3, the DNA is TGTGCCAGCAGCCAGGGTACTAGCGCCGAGGGGTACGAGCAGTACTTC. Translating it yields CASSQGTSAEGYEQYF.

The chain employs TRBV5-1 and TRBJ2-7; 8 bases agree with TRBD2. Germline assignment: CDR1 SGHRS and CDR2 YFSETQ. The CDR3 runs to 15 residues. Germline trimming cut 0 bases from V and 3 bases from J; bases unmatched to any gene: 5. The CDR3 reads CASSLGPGGDYEQYF. The CDR3 DNA reads as TGCGCCAGCAGCTTGGGGCCGGGGGGGGACTACGAGCAGTACTTC.

The chain is built from TRBV11-3 and TRBJ2-3; D not certain. This CDR3 contains 11 residues. The germline CDR1 and CDR2 sequences are SGHNT and YENEEA. V was cut by 3 bases and J by 4 bases, with 2 bases left in between. CDR3 residues: CASSFADTQYF. CDR3 nucleotide sequence: TGTGCCAGCAGCTTCGCAGATACGCAGTATTTT.

The chain employs TRBV6-1 and TRBJ2-2; no clear D. Trimming removed 6 bases at V and 4 bases at J, with 12 bases between. CDR1 is MNHNS and CDR2 is SASEGT in the germline V gene. The length of the CDR3 is 14 residues. The chain's CDR3 is CASSIIGRTGELFF. The DNA for the CDR3 is TGTGCCAGCAGCATTATTGGGCGCACCGGGGAGCTGTTTTTT.

The chain combines TRBV4-2 with TRBJ1-2; maybe TRBD1 (6 bases). The CDR3 spans 15 residues. Trimming cost V 0 bases and J 6 bases, with 14 bases left between them. Germline CDR1 LGHNA, CDR2 YNFKEQ. The CDR3 DNA follows: TGTGCCAGCAGCCAAGATGAGCAGGGGCCAGATGGCTACACCTTC. It encodes CASSQDEQGPDGYTF.

CDR3 residues: CASSLVGRGYEQYF. CDR3 in DNA: TGTGCCAGCAGCTTAGTTGGGAGAGGCTACGAGCAGTACTTC. This chain links TRBV11-2 with TRBJ2-7, with D perhaps matching TRBD2 (5 bases). CDR1 and CDR2 from the germline V gene are SGHAT and FQNNGV. The CDR3 runs to 14 residues. The ends were cut back, 1 base at V and 3 bases at J, with 10 bases in the middle.

J is TRBJ1-6 and V is TRBV5-3; 9 bases map to TRBD1. TRBV5-3 falls under the ORF class, with uncertain function. The CDR3 is made up of 16 amino acids. With V trimmed by 4 bases and J by 7 bases, 9 bases remained unmatched. The CDR3 nucleotides are TGTGCCAGAAGCGGCGAACCGGGACAGGGAAATTCACCCCTCCACTTT. Amino acid sequence: CARSGEPGQGNSPLHF.

This chain joins TRBV30 and TRBJ1-4; D is possibly TRBD1 (5 bases). Germline V gene sequence: CDR1 GTSNPN, CDR2 SVGIG (reference sequence). V gave up 6 bases and J gave up 0 bases, with 17 bases separating them. CDR3 length: 16 amino acids. The CDR3 is CACPGGGTATNEKLFF. DNA of the CDR3: TGTGCCTGCCCTGGGGGAGGCACTGCAACTAATGAAAAACTGTTTTTT.